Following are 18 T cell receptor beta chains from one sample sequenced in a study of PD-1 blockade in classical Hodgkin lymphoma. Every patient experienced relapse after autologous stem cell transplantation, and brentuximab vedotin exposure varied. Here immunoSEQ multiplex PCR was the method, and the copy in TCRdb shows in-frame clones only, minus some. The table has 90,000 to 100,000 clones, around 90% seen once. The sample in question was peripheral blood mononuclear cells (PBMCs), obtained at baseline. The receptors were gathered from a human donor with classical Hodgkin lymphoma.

The DNA of the CDR3 is TGTGCCAGCAGCTCCACGGGACTAGCGGGATTAGATACGCAGTATTTT. As protein: CASSSTGLAGLDTQYF. The chain has TRBV7-9 and TRBJ2-3; 13 bases match TRBD2. J lost 5 bases, V lost 4 bases, and 6 bases had no gene match. The CDR3 contains 16 residues. Germline CDR1 and CDR2: SEHNR and FQNEAQ (reference sequence).

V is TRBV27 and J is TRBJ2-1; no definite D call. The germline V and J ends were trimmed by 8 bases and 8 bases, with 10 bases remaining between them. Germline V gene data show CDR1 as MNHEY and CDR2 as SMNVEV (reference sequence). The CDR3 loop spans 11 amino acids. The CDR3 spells CASVGIYEQFF. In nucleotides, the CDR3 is TGTGCCAGCGTAGGCATCTATGAGCAGTTCTTC.

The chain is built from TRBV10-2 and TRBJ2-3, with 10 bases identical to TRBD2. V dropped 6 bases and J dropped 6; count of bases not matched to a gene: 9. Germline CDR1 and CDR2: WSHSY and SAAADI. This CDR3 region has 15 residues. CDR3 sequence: CASRMLAGEGDTQYF. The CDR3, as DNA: TGCGCCAGCAGGATGCTAGCGGGAGAGGGCGATACGCAGTATTTT.

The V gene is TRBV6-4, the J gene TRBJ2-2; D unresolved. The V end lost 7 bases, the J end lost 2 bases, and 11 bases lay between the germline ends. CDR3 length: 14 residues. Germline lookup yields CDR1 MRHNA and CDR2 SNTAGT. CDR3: CASKPDTNTGELFF. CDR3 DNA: TGTGCCAGCAAGCCAGATACAAACACCGGGGAGCTGTTTTTT.

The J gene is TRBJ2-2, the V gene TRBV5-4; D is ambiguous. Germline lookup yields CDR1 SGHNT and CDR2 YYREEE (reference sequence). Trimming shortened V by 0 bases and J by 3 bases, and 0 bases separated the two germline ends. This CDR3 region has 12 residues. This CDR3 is CASSLDTGELFF. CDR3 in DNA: TGTGCCAGCAGCTTGGACACCGGGGAGCTGTTTTTT.

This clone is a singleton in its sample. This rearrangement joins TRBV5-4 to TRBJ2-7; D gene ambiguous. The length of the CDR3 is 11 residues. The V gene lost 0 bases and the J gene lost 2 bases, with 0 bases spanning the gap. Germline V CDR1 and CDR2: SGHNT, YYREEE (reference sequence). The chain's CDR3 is CASSLAYEQYF. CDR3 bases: TGTGCCAGCAGCTTGGCCTACGAGCAGTACTTC.

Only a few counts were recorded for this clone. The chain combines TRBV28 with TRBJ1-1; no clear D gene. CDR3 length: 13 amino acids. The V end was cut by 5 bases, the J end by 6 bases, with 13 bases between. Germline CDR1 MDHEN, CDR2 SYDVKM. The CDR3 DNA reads TGTGCCAGCAGTACGGACTTGGTGGCTGAAGCTTTCTTT. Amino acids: CASSTDLVAEAFF.

CDR3 sequence (DNA): TGCGCCAGCAGCTGGGGTTGGGCCCAGGGGGCCAACGTCCTGACTTTC. Its protein is CASSWGWAQGANVLTF. The V gene is TRBV5-1, the J gene TRBJ2-6; D is uncertain. Trimming left V 3 bases short and J 4 bases short, with 14 bases between. The length of the CDR3 is 16 residues. Germline V gene lookup returns CDR1 SGHRS and CDR2 YFSETQ.

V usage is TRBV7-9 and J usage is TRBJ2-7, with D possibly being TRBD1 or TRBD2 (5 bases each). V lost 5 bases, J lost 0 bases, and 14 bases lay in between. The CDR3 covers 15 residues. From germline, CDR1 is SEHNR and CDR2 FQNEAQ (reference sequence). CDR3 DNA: TGTGCCAGCAGCGCCCCCCTGGGGGACTCCTACGAGCAGTACTTC. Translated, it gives CASSAPLGDSYEQYF.

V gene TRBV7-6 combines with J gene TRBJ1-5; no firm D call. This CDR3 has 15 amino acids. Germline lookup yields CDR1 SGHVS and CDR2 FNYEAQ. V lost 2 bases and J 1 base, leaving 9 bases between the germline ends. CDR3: CASSLIGGSNQPQHF. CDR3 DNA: TGTGCCAGCAGCTTAATCGGTGGGAGCAATCAGCCCCAGCATTTT.

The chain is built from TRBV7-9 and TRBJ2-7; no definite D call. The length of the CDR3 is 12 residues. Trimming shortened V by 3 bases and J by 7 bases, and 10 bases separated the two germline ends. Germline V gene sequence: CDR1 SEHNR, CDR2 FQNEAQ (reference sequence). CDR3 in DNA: TGTGCCAGCAGCTTCGGTGGGGTTGAGCAGTACTTC. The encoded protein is CASSFGGVEQYF. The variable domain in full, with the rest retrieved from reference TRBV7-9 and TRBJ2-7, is DTGVSQNPRHKITKRGQNVTFRCDPISEHNRLYWYRQTLGQGPEFLTYFQNEAQLEKSRLLSDRFSAERPKGSFSTLEIQRTEQGDSAMYLCASSFGGVEQYFGPGTRLTVT.

The CDR3 spells CASSIGGNTGELFF. CDR3 DNA sequence: TGTGCCAGCAGCATAGGGGGTAACACCGGGGAGCTGTTTTTT. The gene calls are TRBV7-6 and TRBJ2-2; tentatively, D is TRBD1 (6 bases). The CDR3 is made up of 14 amino acids. V dropped 5 bases and J dropped 2 bases, with 9 bases sitting between them. Germline V gene lookup returns CDR1 SGHVS and CDR2 FNYEAQ.

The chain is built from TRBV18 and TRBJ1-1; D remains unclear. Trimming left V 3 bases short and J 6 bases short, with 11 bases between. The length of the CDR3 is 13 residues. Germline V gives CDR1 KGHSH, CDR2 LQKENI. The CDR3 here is CASSPYGEAEAFF. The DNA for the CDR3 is TGTGCCAGCTCACCTTACGGGGAAGCTGAAGCTTTCTTT.

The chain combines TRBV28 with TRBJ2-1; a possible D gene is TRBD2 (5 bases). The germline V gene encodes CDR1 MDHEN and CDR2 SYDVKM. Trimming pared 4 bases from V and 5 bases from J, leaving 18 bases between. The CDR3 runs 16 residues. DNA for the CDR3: TGTGCCAGCAGTTCCCCTAGCAACGGTCCACACAATGAGCAGTTCTTC. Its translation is CASSSPSNGPHNEQFF. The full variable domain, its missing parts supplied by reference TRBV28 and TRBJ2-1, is DVKVTQSSRYLVKRTGEKVFLECVQDMDHENMFWYRQDPGLGLRLIYFSYDVKMKEKGDIPEGYSVSREKKERFSLILESASTNQTSMYLCASSSPSNGPHNEQFFGPGTRLTVL.

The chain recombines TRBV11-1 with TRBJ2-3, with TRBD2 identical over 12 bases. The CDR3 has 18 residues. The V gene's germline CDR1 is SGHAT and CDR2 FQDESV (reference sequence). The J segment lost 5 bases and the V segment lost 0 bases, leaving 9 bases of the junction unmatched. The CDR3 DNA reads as TGTGCCAGCAGCTTAGCCGAGACTAGCGGGAGAGGAGGAGATACGCAGTATTTT. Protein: CASSLAETSGRGGDTQYF.

The CDR3 is CASRFVANTEAFF. CDR3 DNA sequence: TGTGCCAGCAGATTTGTAGCGAACACTGAAGCTTTCTTT. The chain recombines TRBV5-4 with TRBJ1-1; D gene uncertain. Germline CDR1 and CDR2: SGHNT and YYREEE (reference sequence). This CDR3 contains 13 residues. Trimming shortened V by 5 bases and J by 1 base, and 9 bases separated the two germline ends.

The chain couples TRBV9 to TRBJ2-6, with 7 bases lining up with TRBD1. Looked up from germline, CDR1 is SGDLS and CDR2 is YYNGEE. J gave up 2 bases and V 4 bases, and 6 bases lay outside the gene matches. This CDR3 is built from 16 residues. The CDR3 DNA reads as TGTGCCAGCAGCACTCATACAGGGGCTGGGGCCAACGTCCTGACTTTC. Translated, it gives CASSTHTGAGANVLTF.

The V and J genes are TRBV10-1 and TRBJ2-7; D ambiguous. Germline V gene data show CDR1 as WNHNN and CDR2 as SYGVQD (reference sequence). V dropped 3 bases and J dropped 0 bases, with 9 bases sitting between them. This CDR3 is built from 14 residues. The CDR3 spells CASSDMRSSYEQYF. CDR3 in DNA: TGCGCCAGCAGTGACATGCGGAGCTCCTACGAGCAGTACTTC.